This TCR beta chain was retrieved from a study of blood T cell repertoires in COVID-19. Study details: Samples representing acute and convalescent COVID-19 were sourced from the United States, Italy and Spain. T cells, B-cell-depleted T cells, or PBMCs supplied cDNA or gDNA.

The V gene's germline CDR1 is LNHNV and CDR2 YYDKDF (reference sequence). Trimming cost V 5 bases and J 3 bases; bases outside gene matches: 11. This CDR3 has 16 amino acids. Authors' processing steps: Reference gene primer amplification gave nucleated cell count estimates. Clones were read by immunoSEQ multiplex PCR, and TCRdb kept only the in-frame ones, dropping some. Clonal size and the V and J genes are those of that table, whereas D and trimming came from the DNA. The sample contains about 110,000 clones, 80% to 90% of which appear only once. The material sequenced was peripheral blood. J is TRBJ2-3 and V is TRBV15; TRBD1 matches 7 bases. This sequence was found in a woman in her forties or fifties with active or convalescent COVID-19. CDR3 DNA sequence: TGTGCCACCAGCCCTGTAGAACAGGGGCGAACAGATACGCAGTATTTT. It specifies CATSPVEQGRTDTQYF.